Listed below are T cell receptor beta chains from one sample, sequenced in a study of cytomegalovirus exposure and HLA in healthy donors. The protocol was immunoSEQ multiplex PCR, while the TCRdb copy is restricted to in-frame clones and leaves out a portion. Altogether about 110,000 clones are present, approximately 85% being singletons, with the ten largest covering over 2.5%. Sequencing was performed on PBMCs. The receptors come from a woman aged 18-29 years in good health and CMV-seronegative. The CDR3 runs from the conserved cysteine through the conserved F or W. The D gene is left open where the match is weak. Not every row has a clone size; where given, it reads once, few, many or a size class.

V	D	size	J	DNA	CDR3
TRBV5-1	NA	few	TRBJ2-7	TGCGCCAGCGACTTGGAGTACAGACCCTACGAGCAGTACTTC	CASDLEYRPYEQYF
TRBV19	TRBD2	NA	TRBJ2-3	TGTGCCAGTAGTACCCGGGGGGGCACAGATACGCAGTATTTT	CASSTRGGTDTQYF
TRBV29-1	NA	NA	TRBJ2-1	TGCAGCGTTGAGGGATTAGGGGGGGGGATGAACAATGAGCAGTTCTTC	CSVEGLGGGMNNEQFF
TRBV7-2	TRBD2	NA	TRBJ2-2	TGTGCCAGCAGCTTACCCGGGGGGGCCCACGGGGAGCTGTTTTTT	CASSLPGGAHGELFF
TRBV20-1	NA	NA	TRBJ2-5	TGCAGTGCAGTGGGGGGAGAGACCCAGTACTTC	CSAVGGETQYF
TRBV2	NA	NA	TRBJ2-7	TGTGCCAGCAGTGAGGGGCCCGACTACGAGCAGTACTTC	CASSEGPDYEQYF
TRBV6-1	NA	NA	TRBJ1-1	TGTGCCAGCAGTGCGCCTCCAGGGTGGGAGAACACTGAAGCTTTCTTT	CASSAPPGWENTEAFF
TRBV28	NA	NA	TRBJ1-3	TGTGCCAGCAGCAGGGCGAATGGAAACACCATATATTTT	CASSRANGNTIYF
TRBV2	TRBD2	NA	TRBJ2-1	TGTGCCAGCAGTGAGCGGGGGGTTTACTACAATGAGCAGTTCTTC	CASSERGVYYNEQFF
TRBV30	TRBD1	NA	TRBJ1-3	TGTGCCTGGACCCACACCGGGACAGCCTCTGGAAACACCATATATTTT	CAWTHTGTASGNTIYF
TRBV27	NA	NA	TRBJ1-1	TGTGCCAGCAGTTTCTCCGCTACAGGGTTCACTGAAGCTTTCTTT	CASSFSATGFTEAFF
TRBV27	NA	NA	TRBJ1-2	TGTGCCAGCAGTCTCAGGGGCCGGGACTATGGCTACACCTTC	CASSLRGRDYGYTF
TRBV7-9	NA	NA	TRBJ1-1	TGTGCCAGCAGCTTTGTAGGGACATTCACTGAAGCTTTCTTT	CASSFVGTFTEAFF
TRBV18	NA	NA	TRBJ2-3	TGTGCCAGCTCACCATTTTCTGCGTCAGATACGCAGTATTTT	CASSPFSASDTQYF
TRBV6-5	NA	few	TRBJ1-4	TGTGCCAGCAGTTTCCTTAGGACAGAAGAGGATGAAAAACTGTTTTTT	CASSFLRTEEDEKLFF
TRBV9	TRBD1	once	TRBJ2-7	TGTGCCAGCAGCGCCCTCCCGGGACAGGTAGGGGATGAGCAGTACTTC	CASSALPGQVGDEQYF
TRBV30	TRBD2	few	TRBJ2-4	TGTGCCTGGAACTCGGGGGGGAACATTCAGTACTTC	CAWNSGGNIQYF
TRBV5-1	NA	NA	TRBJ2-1	TGCGCCAGCAGCTTGGCCGGTATCAATGAGCAGTTCTTC	CASSLAGINEQFF
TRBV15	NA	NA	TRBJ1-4	TGTGCCACCAGCAGAGCGGGGGGGGAAAAACTGTTTTTT	CATSRAGGEKLFF
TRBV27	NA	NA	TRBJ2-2	TGTGCCAGCAGTTTGGTGTGGAGGGTGAACACCGGGGAGCTGTTTTTT	CASSLVWRVNTGELFF
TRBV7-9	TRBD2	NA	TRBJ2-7	TGTGCCAGCAGCACCCACGGGACTAGCGGGGGGCCTACCTACGAGCAGTACTTC	CASSTHGTSGGPTYEQYF
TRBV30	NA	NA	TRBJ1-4	TGTGCCTGGAGTCCCGGTTTAGGACAGAATGAAAAACTGTTTTTT	CAWSPGLGQNEKLFF
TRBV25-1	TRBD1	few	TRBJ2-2	TGTGCCAGCAGCGAGGACAGGGGTGACACCGGGGAGCTGTTTTTT	CASSEDRGDTGELFF
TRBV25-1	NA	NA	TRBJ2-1	TGTGCCAGCAGTGAATTTCCCCTAGCTGAGCAGTTCTTC	CASSEFPLAEQFF
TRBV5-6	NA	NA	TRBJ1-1	TGTGCCAGCAGCTTTTCGGGGAGCACTGAAGCTTTCTTT	CASSFSGSTEAFF
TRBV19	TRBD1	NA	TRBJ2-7	TGTGCCAGTAGTACCTCCCCGGGACAGGGAACCGAGCAGTACTTC	CASSTSPGQGTEQYF
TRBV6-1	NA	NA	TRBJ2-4	TGTGCCAGCAGTGTTATAGAGTTGTACCCTAATAACATTCAGTACTTC	CASSVIELYPNNIQYF
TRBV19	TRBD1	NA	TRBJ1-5	TGTGCCAGTAGTATACTCGGGACAGACACTAGCAATCAGCCCCAGCATTTT	CASSILGTDTSNQPQHF
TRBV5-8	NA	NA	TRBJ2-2	TGTGCCAGCAGCTCGGAGAAGGTCCTGAACACCGGGGAGCTGTTTTTT	CASSSEKVLNTGELFF
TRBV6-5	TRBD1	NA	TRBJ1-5	TGTGCCAGCAGACCCACGACAGGGACAAATCAGCCCCAGCATTTT	CASRPTTGTNQPQHF
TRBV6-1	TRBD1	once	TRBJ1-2	TGTGCCAGCAGTAGAGGGACAGGCGGAGGCTACACCTTC	CASSRGTGGGYTF
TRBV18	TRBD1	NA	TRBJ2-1	TGTGCCAGCTCACCACGGGGGGACAGGGACGATGAGCAGTTCTTC	CASSPRGDRDDEQFF
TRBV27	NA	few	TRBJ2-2	TGTGCCAGCAGTCGTGCCGGGGGGGAGCTGTTTTTT	CASSRAGGELFF
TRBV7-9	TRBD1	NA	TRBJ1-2	TGTGCCAGCAGCTTACCAACAGGGGGGGATGGCTACACCTTC	CASSLPTGGDGYTF
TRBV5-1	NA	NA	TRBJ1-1	TGCGCCAGCAGCTCAGGGCAAAACACTGAAGCTTTCTTT	CASSSGQNTEAFF
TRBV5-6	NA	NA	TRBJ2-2	TGTGCCAGCAGCTTGTGGGGGCGGGACACCGGGGAGCTGTTTTTT	CASSLWGRDTGELFF
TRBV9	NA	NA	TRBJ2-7	TGTGCCAGCAGCGCTGCCGGGGGAACCTACGAGCAGTACTTC	CASSAAGGTYEQYF
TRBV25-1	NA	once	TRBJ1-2	TGTGCCAGCAGCGACCTGGAGGAGGCGGAGAACTATGGCTACACCTTC	CASSDLEEAENYGYTF
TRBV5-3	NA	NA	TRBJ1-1	TGTGCCAGAAGCTTGAAACGGGACACCCCGAACACTGAAGCTTTCTTT	CARSLKRDTPNTEAFF
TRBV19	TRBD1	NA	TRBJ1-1	TGTGCCAGTAGTATCCCCAACAGGGGGGCTGAAGCTTTCTTT	CASSIPNRGAEAFF
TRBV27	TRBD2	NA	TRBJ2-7	TGTGCCAGCAGTCCATTAGGTAGCGGGGGGGTCGGAGAGCAGTACTTC	CASSPLGSGGVGEQYF
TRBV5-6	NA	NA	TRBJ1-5	TGTGCCAGCAGCTTCAAAGGACTGGGCAATCAGCCCCAGCATTTT	CASSFKGLGNQPQHF
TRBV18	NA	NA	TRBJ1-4	TGTGCCAGCTCCCGGGATCCCCTAGCGGGAGAAAAACTGTTTTTT	CASSRDPLAGEKLFF
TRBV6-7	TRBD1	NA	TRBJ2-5	TGTGCCAGCAGTTACCCTGGACAGGGGAGAGAGACCCAGTACTTC	CASSYPGQGRETQYF
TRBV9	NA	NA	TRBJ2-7	TGTGCCAGCAGCGTAGATACACACTACGAGCAGTACTTC	CASSVDTHYEQYF
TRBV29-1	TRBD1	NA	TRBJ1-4	TGCAGCGTAGCCGGGACAGGGAGCGAAAAACTGTTTTTT	CSVAGTGSEKLFF
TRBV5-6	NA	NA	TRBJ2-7	TGTGCCAGCAGCTTTCAGAGGTCCCGGGGGACAGTTTCCTACGAGCAGTACTTC	CASSFQRSRGTVSYEQYF